These 6 T cell receptor beta chains came from one sample sequenced in a study of PD-1 blockade in mismatch repair-deficient tumors. Some clones are missing from TCRdb's copy, which holds only in-frame ones; the method was immunoSEQ multiplex PCR. The repertoire holds 120,000 or so clones, with approximately 90% as singletons. The specimen comprised peripheral blood, sampled 44 weeks after starting pembrolizumab. The receptor source for this set is an adult with mismatch repair-deficient cancer.

The gene calls are TRBV5-1 and TRBJ2-3; TRBD2 is a possible D gene (7 bases). This CDR3 is 15 amino acids long. Germline V CDR1 and CDR2: SGHRS, YFSETQ. Between the trimmed V and J ends, which lost 8 bases and 2 bases, there was a span of 18 bases. Here the CDR3 DNA reads TGCGCCAGTCGGTCGACGGGGGGCCCCACAGATACGCAGTATTTT. This sequence encodes CASRSTGGPTDTQYF.

The chain joins TRBV6-6 to TRBJ2-1; 7 bases match TRBD2. From germline, CDR1 is MNHNY and CDR2 SVGAGI (reference sequence). The CDR3 loop spans 14 amino acids. After removal of 2 bases from V and 8 bases from J, the junction contained 6 bases not matched to a gene. CDR3 protein: CASSYGAGAHEQFF. As DNA, the CDR3 is TGTGCCAGCAGTTACGGGGCGGGAGCCCATGAGCAGTTCTTC.

This chain connects TRBV13 to TRBJ2-3, with D unresolved. The CDR3 is 15 amino acids. CDR1 is PRHDT and CDR2 is FYEKMQ in the germline V gene (reference sequence). V was trimmed by 1 base and J by 0 bases, leaving 8 bases between them. The CDR3 protein is CASSLVASSTDTQYF. The CDR3 nucleotides are TGTGCCAGCAGCTTAGTAGCTTCGAGCACAGATACGCAGTATTTT.

In this sample, this clone turned up a few times. The chain has TRBV19 and TRBJ2-7; D could derive from TRBD1 or TRBD2 (5 bases each). This CDR3 spans 13 amino acids. The germline gives CDR1 LNHDA, CDR2 SQIVND (reference sequence). V was shortened by 3 bases and J by 6 bases, with 12 bases between the two germline ends. The CDR3 DNA is TGTGCCAGTAGTATTCCAGGGAGAGGCGAGCAGTACTTC. It is translated as CASSIPGRGEQYF.

This chain links TRBV29-1 with TRBJ2-7; either TRBD1 or TRBD2 may fit D (6 bases each). This CDR3 has 12 amino acids. Trimming removed 8 bases from V and 2 bases from J, with 13 bases in between. The germline CDR1 and CDR2 sequences are SQVTM and ANQGSEA. The CDR3 protein is CSIVRGAYEQYF. CDR3 nucleotide sequence: TGCAGCATAGTAAGGGGGGCCTACGAGCAGTACTTC.

The rearrangement links TRBV28 to TRBJ2-2; 7 bases fit TRBD1. Trimming took 6 bases from V and 1 from J; bases not matched to a gene: 5. Germline lookup yields CDR1 MDHEN and CDR2 SYDVKM. This CDR3 is built from 15 residues. CDR3 DNA sequence: TGTGCCAGCAGATCCGGGACAGTGAACACCGGGGAGCTGTTTTTT. Its translation is CASRSGTVNTGELFF.